This TCR beta chain was retrieved from a study of blood T cell repertoires in COVID-19. As originally analysed: Amplification from reference gene primers served as the basis for estimated nucleated cell counts. Sequencing used immunoSEQ multiplex PCR; TCRdb keeps in-frame clones, though not all of them. V and J calls and clone size are copied from that table; D and trimming were computed from the DNA. The top ten hold roughly 6.6% of the sample, which has about 3,800 clones, roughly nine tenths seen once. Deletions cut 2 bases from V and 0 bases from J, with 8 bases between. The V gene's germline CDR1 is SGDLS and CDR2 YYNGEE. The CDR3 length is 15 residues.

The TCR comes from a man over 45 with active COVID-19. The genes are TRBV9 and TRBJ2-2; TRBD1 might be the D (5 bases). Sample: peripheral blood. The CDR3, as DNA: TGTGCCAGCAGCGTGGGGCCCCCGAACACCGGGGAGCTGTTTTTT. Translated: CASSVGPPNTGELFF.